This T cell receptor (beta chain) was recorded in a study of Ad26.COV2.S vaccination and SARS-CoV-2 variants. About this clone: Its target is unknown.

Data came from immunoSEQ multiplex PCR; TCRdb stores just in-frame clones and leaves some out. The sample consists of 85,000 to 95,000 clones, more than 70% of them appearing once. Points from the study as a whole: Comparability of non-spike TCR breadth was observed across vaccine and placebo recipients. Those who received the vaccine showed greater spike-specific TCR breadth than those given placebo. The authors reported substantial breadth in spike-specific CD8+ and CD4+ T cell responses after vaccination. Possibly, TCR breadth and depth analyses underestimated total T cell responses.

This sample comprised peripheral blood, obtained after recovery from COVID-19. The sequence came from a human donor who had recovered from COVID-19.

The CDR3 protein is CASTFEIQDQPQHF. The CDR3, as DNA: TGTGCCAGCACCTTCGAAATTCAGGATCAGCCCCAGCATTTT. J is TRBJ1-5 and V is TRBV28, with D uncertain. CDR1 and CDR2 (germline): MDHEN, SYDVKM. V was cut by 7 bases and J by 5 bases, with 15 bases left in between. The CDR3 extends over 14 amino acids.